One sample yielded the 9 T cell receptor beta chains listed below, sequenced in a study of Ad26.COV2.S vaccination and SARS-CoV-2 variants. Generated by immunoSEQ multiplex PCR, the TCRdb table keeps only in-frame clones and is missing some. The sample contains roughly 680,000 clones, approximately 88% of which appear only once. This sample's treatment: around 19 received Ad26.COV2.S at low or high dose, single or two shots; about 5 received placebo; per-sample allocation not given. It was on day 63 after the first vaccine or placebo injection that samples were taken. The material sequenced was peripheral blood, taken in a trial of Ad26.COV2.S vaccine versus placebo. These receptors originate from a person between 18 and 59 years old who received the Ad26.COV2.S COVID-19 vaccine or a placebo.

The chain employs TRBV30 and TRBJ2-7; a possible D gene is TRBD1 (6 bases). Trimming took off 4 bases at V and 3 bases at J, with 16 bases between the two ends. This CDR3 region has 14 residues. Germline-derived CDR1 and CDR2 are GTSNPN and SVGIG (reference sequence). The DNA for the CDR3 is TGTGCCTGGAAAGAGACAGGATGGGACTACGAGCAGTACTTC. The encoded protein is CAWKETGWDYEQYF.

This clone appeared a few times. The rearrangement uses TRBV5-4 and TRBJ2-7; 7 bases fit TRBD1. Germline loops: CDR1 SGHNT, CDR2 YYREEE (reference sequence). The CDR3 has 15 amino acids. The V segment lost 0 bases and the J segment 4 bases; nucleotides outside the gene matches: 7. The CDR3 sequence: CASSLGEGAQYEQYF. CDR3 nucleotide sequence: TGTGCCAGCAGCTTGGGCGAGGGGGCCCAGTACGAGCAGTACTTC. Drawing the rest from reference TRBV5-4 and TRBJ2-7, the complete variable domain is ETGVTQSPTHLIKTRGQQVTLRCSSQSGHNTVSWYQQALGQGPQFIFQYYREEENGRGNFPPRFSGLQFPNYSSELNVNALELDDSALYLCASSLGEGAQYEQYFGPGTRLTVT.

The V gene is TRBV15, the J gene TRBJ2-5; no definite D call. The CDR3 is made up of 14 amino acids. Trimming pared 0 bases from V and 6 bases from J, leaving 11 bases between. CDR1 and CDR2 (germline): LNHNV, YYDKDF (reference sequence). The CDR3 here is CATSRDWSVKTQYF. CDR3 DNA: TGTGCCACCAGCAGAGATTGGAGTGTGAAGACCCAGTACTTC.

This chain links TRBV18 with TRBJ2-7; D is unresolved. V was cut by 2 bases and J by 3 bases, with 11 bases left in between. The germline V gene encodes CDR1 KGHSH and CDR2 LQKENI. This CDR3 has 14 residues. The CDR3 DNA sequence: TGTGCCAGCTCACCAGGCCAGACAAACTACGAGCAGTACTTC. Residues: CASSPGQTNYEQYF. The full variable domain, rest sourced from reference TRBV18 and TRBJ2-7, is NAGVMQNPRHLVRRRGQEARLRCSPMKGHSHVYWYRQLPEEGLKFMVYLQKENIIDESGMPKERFSAEFPKEGPSILRIQQVVRGDSAAYFCASSPGQTNYEQYFGPGTRLTVT.

The CDR3 region has the DNA TGCGCCAGCAGCGAGGGGGGACAGGGGTCGCTGGGGGCCAACGTCCTGACTTTC. This translates into CASSEGGQGSLGANVLTF. The chain uses TRBV4-1 and TRBJ2-6; 10 bases agree with TRBD1. The germline V gene has CDR1 MGHRA and CDR2 YSYEKL. Losses at the gene ends were 5 bases for V and 4 bases for J; bases not matched to a gene: 11. This CDR3 region has 18 residues.

Details on this clone: The same CDR3 can be traced to other DNA sequences in this sample. The chain joins TRBV18 to TRBJ2-7, with 9 bases that match TRBD1. The CDR3 has 15 residues. From germline, CDR1 is KGHSH and CDR2 LQKENI. V gave up 3 bases and J gave up 1 base; unmatched junction bases: 4. The CDR3 reads CASSPPGQGSYEQYF. The CDR3 bases are TGTGCCAGCTCACCTCCGGGACAGGGTTCCTACGAGCAGTACTTC. Combining the CDR3 with reference TRBV18 and TRBJ2-7 gives the whole variable domain NAGVMQNPRHLVRRRGQEARLRCSPMKGHSHVYWYRQLPEEGLKFMVYLQKENIIDESGMPKERFSAEFPKEGPSILRIQQVVRGDSAAYFCASSPPGQGSYEQYFGPGTRLTVT.

This clone was detected ten times or more. This chain uses TRBV7-2 with TRBJ2-5, with D perhaps TRBD1 (5 bases). CDR3 length: 14 residues. The germline V and J ends were trimmed by 1 base and 5 bases, with 11 bases remaining between them. Germline lookup yields CDR1 SGHTA and CDR2 FQGNSA. The CDR3 nucleotides are TGTGCCAGCAGCTTAGAACCAGGGTTGGAGACCCAGTACTTC. It specifies CASSLEPGLETQYF.

The rearrangement links TRBV3-1 (or the pseudogene TRBV3-2) to TRBJ2-5, with 7 bases aligning to TRBD2. Per germline, CDR1 LGHDT and CDR2 YNNKEL (reference sequence). The J segment lost 5 bases and the V segment lost 1 base, leaving 16 bases of the junction unmatched. The CDR3 length is 18 residues. Here the CDR3 DNA reads TGTGCCAGCAGCCAAGTAATATTGACTAGCCCATGTTGGGAGACCCAGTACTTC. Residues: CASSQVILTSPCWETQYF.

V usage is TRBV4-3 and J usage is TRBJ2-2; 7 bases agree with TRBD1. Trimming removed 0 bases from V and 7 bases from J; junction bases left unmatched: 8. The CDR3 length is 16 residues. Germline CDR1 and CDR2: LGHNA and YSLEER. The CDR3 nucleotides are TGCGCCAGCAGCCAAGATACGCCAGGGGGTAACGGGGAGCTGTTTTTT. Its translation: CASSQDTPGGNGELFF.